This T cell receptor (beta chain) was recorded in a study of response to subunit inactivated influenza vaccine. Study-wide results and caveats: Only a handful of new T cells, the authors suggested, are recruited with each seasonal influenza vaccination.

About this clonotype itself: The antigen is not known.

MiXCR was run by TCRdb on the RT-PCR reads, yielding one entry per CDR3 protein. Of 600,000 to 850,000 distinct CDR3 sequences in the sample, around 15% were seen once. CDR3 length: 13 residues. Germline CDR1 DFQATT, CDR2 SNEGSKA (reference sequence). V lost 1 base to trimming and J lost 2 bases, with 6 bases between them. Source: PBMCs from blood, taken roughly 15 days before vaccination. The V gene is TRBV20-1, the J gene TRBJ2-1; no definite D call. This TCR derives from a man aged 50 to 60 who received an inactivated influenza vaccine. The CDR3 region is CSARGAAYNEQFF. In DNA form, the CDR3 reads TGCAGTGCTAGAGGGGCCGCCTACAATGAGCAGTTCTTC.